Described below is a single T cell receptor (beta chain) sequence and its context. Its antigen is as yet unknown. The PCR contained 60 Vbeta and 13 Jbeta primers. Repertoires were generated with immunoSEQ multiplex PCR, while TCRdb's copy carries only in-frame clones and drops some. Of under 85,000 clones in the sample, 80% were seen once. The data stem from a study of cytomegalovirus exposure and HLA in healthy donors. General study results and limits: According to a later analysis, donors in an Asian-associated ancestry cluster reportedly had fewer N-insertions than the approximately 620-donor mean. A missense variant in DCLRE1C was later tied to TCR beta V- and J-gene trimming.

The specimen was PBMCs. The TCR comes from a woman aged 25-40 years in good health and CMV-seronegative.

CDR3 in amino acids: CASSWGSGMNEQFF. The CDR3 DNA follows: TGCGCCAGCAGCTGGGGTAGCGGGATGAATGAGCAGTTCTTC. The chain carries TRBV5-1 and TRBJ2-1, with 8 bases fitting TRBD2. The V gene end was trimmed by 3 bases and the J gene end by 7 bases; junction bases not matched to a gene: 6. Germline lookup yields CDR1 SGHRS and CDR2 YFSETQ. This CDR3 contains 14 residues.